This TCR beta chain stems from a study of blood T cells in healthy people across ages. With V trimmed by 4 bases and J by 0 bases, 9 bases remained unmatched. This CDR3 comprises 18 residues. Germline lookup yields CDR1 SQVTM and CDR2 ANQGSEA. A second PCR of roughly 7 to 11 cycles used a sample-barcoded 5' primer and a J-beta primer mix. The template-switch adaptor was a 5' adaptor with 12 random nucleotides. It tagged each cDNA molecule. TCRdb recomputed calls from the 5' RACE reads with MiXCR, one row per CDR3 protein. The profile shows under 2 million distinct CDR3 sequences, roughly 30% of them singletons. Each donor gave roughly 9.1 milliliters of peripheral blood. Study conclusions and caveats: A roughly linear fall in TCR beta diversity per million T cells was seen with increasing age. There were more naive CD4+ cells and higher diversity in long-lived donors than in aged donors.

This clonotype showed up many times. What it binds is unknown. The chain is built from TRBV29-1 and TRBJ2-4, with 13 bases matching TRBD2. Sample: blood. The source of this sequence is a young woman in good health. Here the CDR3 DNA reads TGCAGCGTTGCTGGGGCAGGGACTAGCGGGATAGCCAAAAACATTCAGTACTTC. Its translation: CSVAGAGTSGIAKNIQYF.